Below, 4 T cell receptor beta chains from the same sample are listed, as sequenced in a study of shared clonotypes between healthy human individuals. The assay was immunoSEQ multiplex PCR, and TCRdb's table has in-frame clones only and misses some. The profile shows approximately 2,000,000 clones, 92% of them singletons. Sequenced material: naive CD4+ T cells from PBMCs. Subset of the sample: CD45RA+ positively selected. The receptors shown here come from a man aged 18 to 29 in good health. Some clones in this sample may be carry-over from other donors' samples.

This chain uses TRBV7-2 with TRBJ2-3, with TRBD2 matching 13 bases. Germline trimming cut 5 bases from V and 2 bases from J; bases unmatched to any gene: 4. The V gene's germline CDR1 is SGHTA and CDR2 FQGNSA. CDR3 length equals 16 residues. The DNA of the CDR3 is TGTGCCAGCAGCCGAGGGACTAGCGGGAACACAGATACGCAGTATTTT. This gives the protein CASSRGTSGNTDTQYF.

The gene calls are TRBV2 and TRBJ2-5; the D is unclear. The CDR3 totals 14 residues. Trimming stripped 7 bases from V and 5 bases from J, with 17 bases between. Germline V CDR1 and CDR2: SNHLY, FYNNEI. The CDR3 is CASNPFRVGETQYF. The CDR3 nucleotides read TGTGCCAGCAACCCCTTTAGGGTAGGGGAGACCCAGTACTTC. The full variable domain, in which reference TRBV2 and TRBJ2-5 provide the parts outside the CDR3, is EPEVTQTPSHQVTQMGQEVILRCVPISNHLYFYWYRQILGQKVEFLVSFYNNEISEKSEIFDDQFSVERPDGSNFTLKIRSTKLEDSAMYFCASNPFRVGETQYFGPGTRLLVL.

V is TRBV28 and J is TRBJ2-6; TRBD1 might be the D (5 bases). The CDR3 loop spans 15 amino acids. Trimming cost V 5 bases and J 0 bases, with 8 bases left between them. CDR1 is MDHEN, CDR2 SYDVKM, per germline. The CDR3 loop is CASSTGSSGANVLTF. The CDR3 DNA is TGTGCCAGCAGTACAGGTAGCTCTGGGGCCAACGTCCTGACTTTC.

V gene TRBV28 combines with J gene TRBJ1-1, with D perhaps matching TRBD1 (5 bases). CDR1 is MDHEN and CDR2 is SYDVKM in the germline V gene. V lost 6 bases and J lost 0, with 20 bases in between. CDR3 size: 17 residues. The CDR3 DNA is TGTGCCAGCAGCCTTTCCGGACCAGGGTCTATGAACACTGAAGCTTTCTTT. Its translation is CASSLSGPGSMNTEAFF. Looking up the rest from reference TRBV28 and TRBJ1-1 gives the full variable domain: DVKVTQSSRYLVKRTGEKVFLECVQDMDHENMFWYRQDPGLGLRLIYFSYDVKMKEKGDIPEGYSVSREKKERFSLILESASTNQTSMYLCASSLSGPGSMNTEAFFGQGTRLTVV.